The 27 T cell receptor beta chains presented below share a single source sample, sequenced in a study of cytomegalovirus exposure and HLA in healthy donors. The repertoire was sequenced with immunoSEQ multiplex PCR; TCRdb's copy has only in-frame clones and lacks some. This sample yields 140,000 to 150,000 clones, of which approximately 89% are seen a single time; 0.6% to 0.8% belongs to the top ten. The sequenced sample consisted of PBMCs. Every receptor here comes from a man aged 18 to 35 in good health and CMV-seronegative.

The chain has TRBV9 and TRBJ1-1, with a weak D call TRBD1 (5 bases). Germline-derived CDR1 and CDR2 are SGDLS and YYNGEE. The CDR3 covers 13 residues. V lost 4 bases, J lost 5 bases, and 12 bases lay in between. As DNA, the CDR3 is TGTGCCAGCAGCTCCCAGGGTGGGACTGAAGCTTTCTTT. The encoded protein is CASSSQGGTEAFF.

CDR3 amino acids: CASTRRDKPYNEQFF. For the CDR3, the DNA is TGTGCCAGCACACGACGGGATAAACCCTACAATGAGCAGTTCTTC. This chain links TRBV7-9 with TRBJ2-1, with D possibly TRBD2 on 5 matching bases. CDR3 length: 15 residues. From germline, CDR1 is SEHNR and CDR2 FQNEAQ (reference sequence). V was pared by 7 bases and J by 2 bases, with 15 bases between.

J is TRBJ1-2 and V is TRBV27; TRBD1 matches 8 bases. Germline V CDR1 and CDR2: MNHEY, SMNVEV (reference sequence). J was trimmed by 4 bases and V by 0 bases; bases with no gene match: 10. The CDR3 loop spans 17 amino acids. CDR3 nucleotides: TGTGCCAGCAGTTTATCGACTGGAGACAGGGGTTCCTATGGCTACACCTTC. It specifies CASSLSTGDRGSYGYTF.

The CDR3 loop is CASSYLQGIGYGYTF. The CDR3 nucleotides are TGTGCCAGCAGTTACCTCCAGGGGATAGGCTATGGCTACACCTTC. The rearrangement uses TRBV6-5 and TRBJ1-2; maybe TRBD1 (6 bases). V was cut by 2 bases and J by 4 bases, with 14 bases left in between. This CDR3 spans 15 amino acids. Germline V gives CDR1 MNHEY, CDR2 SVGAGI.

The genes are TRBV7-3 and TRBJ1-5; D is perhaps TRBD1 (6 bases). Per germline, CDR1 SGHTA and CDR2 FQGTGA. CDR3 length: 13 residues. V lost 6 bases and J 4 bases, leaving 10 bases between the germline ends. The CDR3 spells CASSFDRNQPQHF. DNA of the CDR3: TGTGCCAGCAGTTTTGACAGGAATCAGCCCCAGCATTTT.

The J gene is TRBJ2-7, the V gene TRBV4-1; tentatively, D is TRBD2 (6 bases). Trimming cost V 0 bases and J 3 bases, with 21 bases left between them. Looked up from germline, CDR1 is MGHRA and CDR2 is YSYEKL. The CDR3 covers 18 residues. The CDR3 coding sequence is TGCGCCAGCAGCCAAGATGGAGGGTTCGACATGGCCAACTACGAGCAGTACTTC. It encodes CASSQDGGFDMANYEQYF.

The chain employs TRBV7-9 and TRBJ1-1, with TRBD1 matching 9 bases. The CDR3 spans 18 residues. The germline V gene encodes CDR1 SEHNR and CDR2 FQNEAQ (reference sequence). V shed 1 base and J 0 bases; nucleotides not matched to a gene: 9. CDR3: CASSLVRTGDYMNTEAFF. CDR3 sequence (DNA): TGTGCCAGCAGCTTAGTCCGGACAGGGGACTACATGAACACTGAAGCTTTCTTT.

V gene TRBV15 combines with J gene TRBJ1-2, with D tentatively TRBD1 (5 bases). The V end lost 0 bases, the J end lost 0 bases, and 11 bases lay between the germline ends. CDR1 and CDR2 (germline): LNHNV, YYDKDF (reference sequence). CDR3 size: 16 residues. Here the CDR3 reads CATSRDGGTANYGYTF. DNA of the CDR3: TGTGCCACCAGCAGAGATGGAGGGACCGCTAACTATGGCTACACCTTC.

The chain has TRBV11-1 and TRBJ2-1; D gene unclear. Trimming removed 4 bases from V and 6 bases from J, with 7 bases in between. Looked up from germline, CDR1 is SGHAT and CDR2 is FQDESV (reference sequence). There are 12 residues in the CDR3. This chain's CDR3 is CASSSFGNEQFF. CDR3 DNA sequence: TGTGCCAGCAGCTCGTTCGGCAATGAGCAGTTCTTC. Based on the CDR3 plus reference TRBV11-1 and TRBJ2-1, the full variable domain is EAEVAQSPRYKITEKSQAVAFWCDPISGHATLYWYRQILGQGPELLVQFQDESVVDDSQLPKDRFSAERLKGVDSTLKIQPAELGDSAMYLCASSSFGNEQFFGPGTRLTVL.

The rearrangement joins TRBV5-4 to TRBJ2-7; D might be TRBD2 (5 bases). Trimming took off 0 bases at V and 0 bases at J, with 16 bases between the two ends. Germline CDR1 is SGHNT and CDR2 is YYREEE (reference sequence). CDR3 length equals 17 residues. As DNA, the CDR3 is TGTGCCAGCAGCTTGGGAGGGAGTGGCGAGAGCTCCTACGAGCAGTACGTC. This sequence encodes CASSLGGSGESSYEQYV.

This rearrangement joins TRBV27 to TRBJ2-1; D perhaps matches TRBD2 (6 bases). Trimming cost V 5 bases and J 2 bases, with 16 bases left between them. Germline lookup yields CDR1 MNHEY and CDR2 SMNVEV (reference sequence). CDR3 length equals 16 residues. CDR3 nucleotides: TGTGCCAGCAGTCCACCGGGGTCGGGAGCCTACAATGAGCAGTTCTTC. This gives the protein CASSPPGSGAYNEQFF.

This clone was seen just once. Here the CDR3 DNA reads TGTGCCAGCAGTTACCTGGGGGGGGACACTGAAGCTTTCTTT. Encoded protein: CASSYLGGDTEAFF. The genes are TRBV6-5 and TRBJ1-1, with D possibly matching TRBD1 (5 bases). The V end lost 2 bases, the J end lost 3 bases, and 10 bases lay between the germline ends. There are 14 residues in the CDR3. Germline V gene sequence: CDR1 MNHEY, CDR2 SVGAGI.

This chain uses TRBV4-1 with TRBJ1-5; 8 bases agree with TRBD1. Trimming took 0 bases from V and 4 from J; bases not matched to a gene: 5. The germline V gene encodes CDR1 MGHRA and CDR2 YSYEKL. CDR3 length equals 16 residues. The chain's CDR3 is CASSQDSTGGNQPQHF. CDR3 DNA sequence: TGCGCCAGCAGCCAAGATTCAACAGGGGGGAATCAGCCCCAGCATTTT.

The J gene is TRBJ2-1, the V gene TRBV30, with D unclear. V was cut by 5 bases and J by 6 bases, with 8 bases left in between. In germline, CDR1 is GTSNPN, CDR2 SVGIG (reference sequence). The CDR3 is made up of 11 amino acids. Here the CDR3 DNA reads TGTGCCTGGGCTAGGATCAATGAGCAGTTCTTC. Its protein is CAWARINEQFF.

The CDR3 DNA is TGCGCCAGCAGGGCGGGCGAAAAAGAGACCCAGTACTTC. Translating gives CASRAGEKETQYF. This chain uses TRBV5-1 with TRBJ2-5; D perhaps matches TRBD2 (5 bases). Germline V gene data show CDR1 as SGHRS and CDR2 as YFSETQ. The CDR3 consists of 13 residues. The ends were cut back, 5 bases at V and 3 bases at J, with 11 bases in the middle.

In nucleotides, the CDR3 is TGTGCCAGCAGTCTCGGCCGCCGTAGGGGAACAGATACGCAGTATTTT. It specifies CASSLGRRRGTDTQYF. The V call is TRBV27, the J call TRBJ2-3; possible D gene TRBD1, 5 bases. Trimming took off 5 bases at V and 3 bases at J, with 18 bases between the two ends. Germline assignment: CDR1 MNHEY and CDR2 SMNVEV (reference sequence). The CDR3 spans 16 residues.

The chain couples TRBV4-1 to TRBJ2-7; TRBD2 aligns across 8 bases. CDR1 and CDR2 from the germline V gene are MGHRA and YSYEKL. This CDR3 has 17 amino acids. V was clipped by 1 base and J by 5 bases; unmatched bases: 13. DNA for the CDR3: TGCGCCAGCAGCCAAGGATTTCGGGCGGGAGGAAGGGACGAGCAGTACGTC. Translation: CASSQGFRAGGRDEQYV.

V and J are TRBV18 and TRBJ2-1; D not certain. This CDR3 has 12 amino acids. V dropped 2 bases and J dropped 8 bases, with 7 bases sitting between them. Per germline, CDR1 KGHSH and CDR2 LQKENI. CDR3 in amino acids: CASSPSRDEQFF. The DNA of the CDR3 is TGTGCCAGCTCACCATCACGGGATGAGCAGTTCTTC.

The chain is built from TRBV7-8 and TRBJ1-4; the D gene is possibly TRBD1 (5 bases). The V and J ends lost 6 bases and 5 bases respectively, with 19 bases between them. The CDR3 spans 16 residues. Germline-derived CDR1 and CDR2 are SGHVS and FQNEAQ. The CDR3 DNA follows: TGTGCCAGCAGTTGGACCCCCGGGGGGTTCAATGAAAAACTGTTTTTT. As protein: CASSWTPGGFNEKLFF.

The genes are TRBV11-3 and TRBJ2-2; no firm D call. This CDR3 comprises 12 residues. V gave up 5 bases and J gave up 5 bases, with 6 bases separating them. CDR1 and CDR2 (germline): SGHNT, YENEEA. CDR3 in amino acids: CASSEETGELFF. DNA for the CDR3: TGTGCCAGCAGCGAGGAGACCGGGGAGCTGTTTTTT.

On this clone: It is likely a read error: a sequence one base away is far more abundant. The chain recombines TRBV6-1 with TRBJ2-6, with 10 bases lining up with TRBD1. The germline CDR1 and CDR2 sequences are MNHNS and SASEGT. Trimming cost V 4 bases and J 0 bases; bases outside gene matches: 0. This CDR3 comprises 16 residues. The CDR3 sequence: CASSGTGGSGANVLTF. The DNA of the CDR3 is TGTGCCAGCAGTGGGACAGGGGGCTCTGGGGCCAACGTCCTGACTTTC.

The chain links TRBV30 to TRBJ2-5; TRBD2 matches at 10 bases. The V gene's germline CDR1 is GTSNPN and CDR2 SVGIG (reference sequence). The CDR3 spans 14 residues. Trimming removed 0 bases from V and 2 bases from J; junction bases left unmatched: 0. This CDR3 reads CAWSVAGGQETQYF. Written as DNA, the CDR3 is TGTGCCTGGAGTGTAGCGGGGGGGCAAGAGACCCAGTACTTC.

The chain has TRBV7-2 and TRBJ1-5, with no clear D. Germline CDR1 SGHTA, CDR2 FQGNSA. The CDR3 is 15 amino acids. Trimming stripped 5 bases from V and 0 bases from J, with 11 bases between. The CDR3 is CASSPRAGSNQPQHF. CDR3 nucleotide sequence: TGTGCCAGCAGCCCGAGGGCAGGTAGCAATCAGCCCCAGCATTTT.

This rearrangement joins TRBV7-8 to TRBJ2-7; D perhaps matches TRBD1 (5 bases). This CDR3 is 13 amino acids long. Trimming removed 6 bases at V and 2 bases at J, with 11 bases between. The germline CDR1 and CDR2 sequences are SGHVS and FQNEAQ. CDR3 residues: CASRLTETYEQYF. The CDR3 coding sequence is TGTGCCAGCAGATTGACAGAGACCTACGAGCAGTACTTC.

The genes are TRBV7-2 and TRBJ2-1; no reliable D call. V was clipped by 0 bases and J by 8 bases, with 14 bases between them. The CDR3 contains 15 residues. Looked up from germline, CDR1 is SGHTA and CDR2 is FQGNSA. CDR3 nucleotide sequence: TGTGCCAGCAGCTTAGCGCTAAGTGGTCCGGATGAGCAGTTCTTC. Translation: CASSLALSGPDEQFF.

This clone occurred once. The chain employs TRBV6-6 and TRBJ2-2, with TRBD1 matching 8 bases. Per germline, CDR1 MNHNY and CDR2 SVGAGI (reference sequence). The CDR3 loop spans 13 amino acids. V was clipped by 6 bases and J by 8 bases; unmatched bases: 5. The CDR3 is CASRAGGEGELFF. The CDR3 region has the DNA TGTGCCAGCAGGGCAGGGGGCGAAGGGGAGCTGTTTTTT.

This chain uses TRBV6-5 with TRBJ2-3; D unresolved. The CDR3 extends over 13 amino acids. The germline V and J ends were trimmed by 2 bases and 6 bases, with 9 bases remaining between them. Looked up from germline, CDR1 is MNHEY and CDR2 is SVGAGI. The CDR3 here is CASSYLRSDTQYF. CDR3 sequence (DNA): TGTGCCAGCAGTTACCTGCGCTCGGATACGCAGTATTTT.